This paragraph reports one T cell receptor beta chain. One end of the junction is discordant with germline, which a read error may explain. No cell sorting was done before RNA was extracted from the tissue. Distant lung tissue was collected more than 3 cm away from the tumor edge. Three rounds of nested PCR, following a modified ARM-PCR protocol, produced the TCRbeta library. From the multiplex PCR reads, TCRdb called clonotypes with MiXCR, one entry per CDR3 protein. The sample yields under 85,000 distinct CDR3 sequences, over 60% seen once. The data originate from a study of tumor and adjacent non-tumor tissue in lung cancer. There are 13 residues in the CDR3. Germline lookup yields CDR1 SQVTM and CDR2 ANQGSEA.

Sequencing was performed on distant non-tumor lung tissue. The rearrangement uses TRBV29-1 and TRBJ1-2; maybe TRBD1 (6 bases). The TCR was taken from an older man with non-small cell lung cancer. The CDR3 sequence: CSILQTGAYDYTF. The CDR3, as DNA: TGCAGCATTCTCCAGACAGGAGCCTATGACTACACCTTC.